This TCR beta chain was sequenced in a study of blood T cell repertoires in COVID-19. Produced via immunoSEQ multiplex PCR; TCRdb's table is partial and in-frame only. Here the sample spans 14,000 or so clones, roughly 85% being singletons. Sequencing used peripheral blood. The source of these receptors is a man between 40 and 49 years old with active or convalescent COVID-19.

The V and J genes are TRBV27 and TRBJ1-5; 11 bases map to TRBD1. This CDR3 contains 16 residues. CDR1 is MNHEY, CDR2 SMNVEV, per germline (reference sequence). The trim removed 6 bases at V and 7 bases at J, leaving 11 bases unmatched. CDR3 sequence: CASSPGQGALVQPQHF. Written as DNA, the CDR3 is TGTGCCAGCAGCCCCGGACAGGGGGCACTTGTCCAGCCCCAGCATTTT.